This T cell receptor beta chain comes out of a study of OX40 agonist ivuxolimab in advanced cancers. About the study: Partial responses, seen in three patients, involved one hepatocellular carcinoma and two cutaneous melanomas. Study-wide results and caveats: Among expanded peripheral T cells, antigen specificity went undetermined.

Blood samples were obtained at baseline, cycle 4 day 1, and cycle 7 day 1. Clones were read by immunoSEQ multiplex PCR, and TCRdb kept only the in-frame ones, dropping some. The top ten hold under 1.5% of the sample, which has tens of thousands of clones, approximately 80% seen once. This clone showed up just once. Its antigen is not known. Trimming took off 2 bases at V and 3 bases at J, with 12 bases between the two ends. The CDR3 length is 15 residues. Germline V gene sequence: CDR1 MNHNS, CDR2 SASEGT. The J gene is TRBJ2-3, the V gene TRBV6-1; weak D call: TRBD1 (5 bases). The sequence was obtained from an adult with an advanced solid tumor such as melanoma, head and neck, liver or kidney cancer. Specimen: CD4+ or CD8+ T cells sorted from blood, collected in a trial of the OX40 agonist ivuxolimab. CDR3 amino acids: CASSERGIGTDTQYF. In DNA, the CDR3 is TGTGCCAGCAGTGAAAGGGGCATTGGGACAGATACGCAGTATTTT.